This TCR beta chain was found in a study of beta chain features in type 1 diabetes. Study-wide results and caveats: Patients' naive, central memory and Treg TCRB repertoires seemed closer to one another than those of healthy donors. Patients with type 1 diabetes carried fewer insertions and had more deletions at their VDJ junctions.

Expressed TCRB transcripts were sequenced because the isolated RNA had all been reverse transcribed beforehand. Sequencing used immunoSEQ multiplex PCR; TCRdb keeps in-frame clones, though not all of them. This table holds 250,000 to 350,000 clones, about 11% found once. A word on this clone: Its antigen is still unknown.

The sequenced sample was naive CD4+ T cells from blood. The clonotype comes from a woman in her 30s in good health.

CDR3 nucleotide sequence: TGCGCCAGCAGCTCGGTCACCGGGACAACCGGCCCCAGGCAGTACTTC. Amino acid sequence: CASSSVTGTTGPRQYF. The chain carries TRBV4-3 and TRBJ2-7; possible D gene TRBD1, 6 bases. Germline-derived CDR1 and CDR2 are LGHNA and YSLEER. CDR3 size: 16 residues. V was clipped by 5 bases and J by 9 bases, with 26 bases between them.